The entry below describes one T cell receptor (beta chain). The data are from a study of blood T cell repertoires in COVID-19. For the study at large: The origin of the acute and convalescent COVID-19 samples was the United States, Italy and Spain. T cells, B-cell-depleted T cells, or PBMCs supplied cDNA or gDNA.

CDR1 MDHEN and CDR2 SYDVKM come from the germline V gene. The CDR3 is 13 residues long. Deletions cut 5 bases from V and 8 bases from J, with 15 bases between. As originally analysed: Amplification from reference gene primers served as the basis for estimated nucleated cell counts. The repertoire was sequenced with immunoSEQ multiplex PCR; TCRdb's copy has only in-frame clones and lacks some. The V and J calls and clone size are taken from that table; D and trimming were inferred from the DNA. The data contain some 70,000 clones, about nine tenths of them seen just once; the ten biggest clones take up about 8.1%.

Sequencing used peripheral blood. The rearrangement uses TRBV28 and TRBJ1-2; perhaps TRBD1 as D (5 bases). This TCR was recovered from a young man with acute or convalescent COVID-19. The DNA for the CDR3 is TGTGCCAGCAGTCCCGACAGCGTCGGAGGCTACACCTTC. Amino acid sequence: CASSPDSVGGYTF.